This TCR beta chain was found in a study of T cells after yellow fever vaccination. Study-level points and caveats: Abundant bulk-derived clonotypes could contaminate FACS-sorted repertoires. Boosting was followed by the reappearance of most primary-vaccination clones (around 95% CD4, 88% CD8).

The CDR3 consists of 16 residues. Germline lookup yields CDR1 MNHEY and CDR2 SVGEGT. V dropped 0 bases and J dropped 9; count of bases not matched to a gene: 9. TCRdb reanalysed the 5' RACE reads using MiXCR and keeps one entry per CDR3 protein. The sample yields approximately 510,000 distinct CDR3 sequences, 21% seen once. On this clonotype: Its matching antigen is unknown.

The source was PBMCs, collected 21 days after the first yellow fever vaccination. The chain carries TRBV6-2 or TRBV6-3 and TRBJ2-1, with 9 bases fitting TRBD2. The sequence was collected from a man aged 18-30 years who received the YFV17D yellow fever vaccine. The CDR3 DNA reads as TGTGCCAGCAGTTACTCGAGGCGCGGGGGGGTGGTTGAGCAGTTCTTC. Protein sequence: CASSYSRRGGVVEQFF.